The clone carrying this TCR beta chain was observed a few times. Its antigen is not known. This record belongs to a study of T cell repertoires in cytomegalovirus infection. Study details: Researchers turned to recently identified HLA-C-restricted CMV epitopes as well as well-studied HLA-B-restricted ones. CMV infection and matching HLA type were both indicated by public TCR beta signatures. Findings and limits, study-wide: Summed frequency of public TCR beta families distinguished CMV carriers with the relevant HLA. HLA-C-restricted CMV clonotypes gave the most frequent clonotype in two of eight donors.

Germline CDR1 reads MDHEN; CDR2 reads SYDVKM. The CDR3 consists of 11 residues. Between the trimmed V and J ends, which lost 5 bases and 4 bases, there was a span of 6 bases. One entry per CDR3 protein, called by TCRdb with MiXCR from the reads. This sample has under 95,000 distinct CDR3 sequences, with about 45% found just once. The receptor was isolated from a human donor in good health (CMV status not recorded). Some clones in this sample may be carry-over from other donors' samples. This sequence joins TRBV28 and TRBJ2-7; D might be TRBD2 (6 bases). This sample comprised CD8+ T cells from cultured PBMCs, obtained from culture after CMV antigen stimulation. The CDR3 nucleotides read TGTGCCAGCAGTCGGGAGTACGAGCAGTACTTC. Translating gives CASSREYEQYF.